This T cell receptor beta chain was recorded in a study of cytomegalovirus exposure and HLA in healthy donors. 13 Jbeta primers and 60 Vbeta primers were used for the PCR. The data were produced by immunoSEQ multiplex PCR, yet TCRdb's version contains in-frame clones alone and is incomplete. The table lists some 150,000 clones, about 72% of them singletons. CDR1 is SGHTA and CDR2 is FQGNSA in the germline V gene. V lost 5 bases and J 3 bases, leaving 16 bases between the germline ends. The length of the CDR3 is 15 residues. With regard to this clone: Its antigen is not known.

General observations from the study: Altogether, 150 to 200 TCR beta chains were recorded as cytomegalovirus-associated. Later findings reportedly placed an Asian-associated ancestry cluster below the approximately 670-donor mean for N-insertions.

This chain uses TRBV7-2 with TRBJ1-1; D is perhaps TRBD1 (6 bases). Sequencing used PBMCs. The receptor's source is a man in his 60s in good health and CMV-seronegative. This chain's CDR3 is CASSPGGGGDTEAFF. CDR3 sequence (DNA): TGTGCCAGCAGCCCGGGGGGGGGCGGGGACACTGAAGCTTTCTTT.